The 22 T cell receptor beta chains listed next were all sequenced from one sample in a study of a mutant IDH1 vaccine in newly diagnosed glioma. Profiling relied on immunoSEQ multiplex PCR, and the TCRdb table lists in-frame clones only, not all of them. There are around 64,000 clones in the sample; around 80% occur only once, and about 4.8% lies in the top ten. Time point specified: baseline, week 1 (first vaccination visit). Regarding treatment: pre-vaccination baseline after standard-of-care therapy. Sequences were derived from peripheral blood mononuclear cells (PBMCs), sampled from a glioma patient treated with radiotherapy, temozolomide or both. Every receptor here comes from a woman between 18 and 29 years old with glioma. Some clones in this sample may be carry-over from other donors' samples.

The chain carries TRBV5-1 and TRBJ1-1, with D possibly matching TRBD1 (6 bases). This CDR3 region has 14 residues. Trimming removed 3 bases at V and 5 bases at J, with 14 bases between. Per germline, CDR1 SGHRS and CDR2 YFSETQ. The DNA for the CDR3 is TGCGCCAGCAGCTCGTTCAGGGGTGGGACTGAAGCTTTCTTT. This encodes CASSSFRGGTEAFF. The full variable domain, completed using reference TRBV5-1 and TRBJ1-1, is KAGVTQTPRYLIKTRGQQVTLSCSPISGHRSVSWYQQTPGQGLQFLFEYFSETQRNKGNFPGRFSGRQFSNSRSEMNVSTLELGDSALYLCASSSFRGGTEAFFGQGTRLTVV.

This rearrangement joins TRBV4-3 to TRBJ2-6, with TRBD1 matching 7 bases. Germline V gene sequence: CDR1 LGHNA, CDR2 YSLEER. The CDR3 loop spans 14 amino acids. J lost 12 bases, V lost 3 bases, and 8 bases had no gene match. Written as DNA, the CDR3 is TGCGCCAGCAGCCAGGGGACAGCGGAGTTCGTCCTGACTTTC. It specifies CASSQGTAEFVLTF.

The chain joins TRBV5-6 to TRBJ2-7, with D unclear. CDR1 SGHDT and CDR2 YYEEEE come from the germline V gene. V was shortened by 5 bases and J by 5 bases, with 11 bases between the two germline ends. This CDR3 comprises 12 residues. CDR3 nucleotide sequence: TGTGCCAGCAGTTCCGGCTTGGACGAGCAGTACTTC. Translating gives CASSSGLDEQYF.

This sequence joins TRBV5-6 and TRBJ2-7; no firm D call. V was shortened by 4 bases and J by 1 base, with 3 bases between the two germline ends. From germline, CDR1 is SGHDT and CDR2 YYEEEE. The CDR3 length is 11 residues. The CDR3 loop is CASSRSYEQYF. The CDR3 nucleotides read TGTGCCAGCAGCCGTTCCTACGAGCAGTACTTC.

The J gene is TRBJ1-1, the V gene TRBV5-5; the D is unclear. With 0 bases removed from V and 0 bases from J, the gap between germline ends came to 6 bases. Per the germline V gene, CDR1 is SGHKS and CDR2 is YYEKEE (reference sequence). This CDR3 has 14 amino acids. CDR3 coding DNA: TGTGCCAGCAGCTTGGCAGAGATGAACACTGAAGCTTTCTTT. It translates to CASSLAEMNTEAFF.

This chain connects TRBV19 to TRBJ1-4; TRBD1 matches at 8 bases. Germline-derived CDR1 and CDR2 are LNHDA and SQIVND (reference sequence). V dropped 2 bases and J dropped 7; count of bases not matched to a gene: 6. The CDR3 extends over 15 amino acids. In DNA, the CDR3 is TGTGCCAGTAGTATACAGGGGGCGCTTTCTGAAAAACTGTTTTTT. It codes for CASSIQGALSEKLFF. The complete variable domain, with remaining parts taken from reference TRBV19 and TRBJ1-4, reads DGGITQSPKYLFRKEGQNVTLSCEQNLNHDAMYWYRQDPGQGLRLIYYSQIVNDFQKGDIAEGYSVSREKKESFPLTVTSAQKNPTAFYLCASSIQGALSEKLFFGSGTQLSVL.

V is TRBV2 and J is TRBJ1-1; no firm D call. Germline lookup yields CDR1 SNHLY and CDR2 FYNNEI. CDR3 length: 12 residues. Trimming left V 3 bases short and J 6 bases short, with 8 bases between. The CDR3 DNA sequence: TGTGCCAGCAGTGAGTCCAGCTCTGAAGCTTTCTTT. This encodes CASSESSSEAFF.

V is TRBV29-1 and J is TRBJ1-2; D call uncertain. Germline-derived CDR1 and CDR2 are SQVTM and ANQGSEA. CDR3 length: 13 residues. Between the trimmed V and J ends, which lost 3 bases and 8 bases, there was a span of 16 bases. CDR3 sequence (DNA): TGCAGCGTTGAGCAGGACCCACGGGAGGGCTACACCTTC. As protein: CSVEQDPREGYTF.

This chain links TRBV11-3 with TRBJ2-7; weak D call: TRBD2 (6 bases). V lost 3 bases to trimming and J lost 6 bases, with 15 bases between them. Germline V lookup: CDR1 SGHNT, CDR2 YENEEA. The CDR3 covers 14 residues. Here the CDR3 reads CASSFVREVGEQYF. The CDR3 nucleotides read TGTGCCAGCAGCTTTGTCAGGGAGGTAGGCGAGCAGTACTTC.

The chain uses TRBV7-7 and TRBJ2-6, with TRBD1 matching 7 bases. V shed 1 base, J shed 2 bases, and the junction held 5 bases outside the gene matches. The CDR3 contains 17 residues. Germline V gene lookup returns CDR1 SSHAT and CDR2 FNYEAQ (reference sequence). The CDR3: CASSLGQGPAGANVLTF. CDR3 DNA sequence: TGTGCCAGCAGCTTAGGACAGGGACCGGCTGGGGCCAACGTCCTGACTTTC.

This clone has only a few counts. J is TRBJ2-2 and V is TRBV7-8, with TRBD2 identical over 15 bases. The CDR3 covers 20 residues. V gave up 5 bases and J gave up 5 bases; unmatched junction bases: 15. The germline CDR1 and CDR2 sequences are SGHVS and FQNEAQ. The CDR3: CASSQIPGLAGGRDTGELFF. The CDR3 region has the DNA TGTGCCAGCAGCCAAATCCCGGGACTAGCGGGGGGAAGGGATACCGGGGAGCTGTTTTTT.

The rearrangement uses TRBV5-6 and TRBJ1-5; D is perhaps TRBD1 (5 bases). CDR1 is SGHDT and CDR2 is YYEEEE in the germline V gene. The CDR3 covers 17 residues. The V gene lost 1 base and the J gene lost 0 bases, with 14 bases spanning the gap. CDR3 sequence (DNA): TGTGCCAGCAGCTTGAGGCGGGGACTACCTAGCAATCAGCCCCAGCATTTT. As protein: CASSLRRGLPSNQPQHF.

J is TRBJ1-6 and V is TRBV5-6; no clear D gene. The CDR3 spans 15 residues. Germline values: CDR1 SGHDT, CDR2 YYEEEE. The ends were cut back, 1 base at V and 1 base at J, with 6 bases in the middle. The CDR3 nucleotides are TGTGCCAGCAGCTTGAGAGGTTCCTATAATTCACCCCTCCACTTT. It translates to CASSLRGSYNSPLHF.

This rearrangement joins TRBV13 to TRBJ2-5; perhaps TRBD2 as D (7 bases). The V gene lost 3 bases and the J gene lost 5 bases, with 16 bases spanning the gap. Germline V gene lookup returns CDR1 PRHDT and CDR2 FYEKMQ (reference sequence). The CDR3 loop spans 15 amino acids. CDR3 residues: CASSLEGGMWETQYF. CDR3 sequence (DNA): TGTGCCAGCAGCTTGGAGGGGGGGATGTGGGAGACCCAGTACTTC. The full variable domain, its missing parts supplied by reference TRBV13 and TRBJ2-5, is AAGVIQSPRHLIKEKRETATLKCYPIPRHDTVYWYQQGPGQDPQFLISFYEKMQSDKGSIPDRFSAQQFSDYHSELNMSSLELGDSALYFCASSLEGGMWETQYFGPGTRLLVL.

The chain carries TRBV4-1 and TRBJ2-7; TRBD1 matches 9 bases. V dropped 0 bases and J dropped 3; count of bases not matched to a gene: 6. The CDR3 consists of 16 residues. The germline gives CDR1 MGHRA, CDR2 YSYEKL. CDR3 in amino acids: CASSQDLTGGHYEQYF. In DNA, the CDR3 is TGCGCCAGCAGCCAAGACCTCACAGGGGGCCACTACGAGCAGTACTTC.

The chain is built from TRBV28 and TRBJ2-3; TRBD2 is a possible D gene (6 bases). This CDR3 region has 14 residues. The V end lost 8 bases, the J end lost 6 bases, and 18 bases lay between the germline ends. Germline V gene lookup returns CDR1 MDHEN and CDR2 SYDVKM. CDR3 in amino acids: CASGGWAGSDTQYF. In nucleotides, the CDR3 is TGTGCCAGCGGGGGGTGGGCAGGGTCGGATACGCAGTATTTT.

The chain joins TRBV7-9 to TRBJ2-1; D is perhaps TRBD2 (6 bases). The V end lost 7 bases, the J end lost 1 base, and 8 bases lay between the germline ends. The germline CDR1 and CDR2 sequences are SEHNR and FQNEAQ (reference sequence). CDR3 size: 13 residues. The CDR3 nucleotides are TGTGCCAGCATGGGGGGATCCTACAATGAGCAGTTCTTC. This gives the protein CASMGGSYNEQFF. Looking up the rest from reference TRBV7-9 and TRBJ2-1 gives the full variable domain: DTGVSQNPRHKITKRGQNVTFRCDPISEHNRLYWYRQTLGQGPEFLTYFQNEAQLEKSRLLSDRFSAERPKGSFSTLEIQRTEQGDSAMYLCASMGGSYNEQFFGPGTRLTVL.

Worth noting for this clone: A junction boundary mismatches the germline segment, possibly from a read error. The chain employs TRBV18 and TRBJ2-2, with TRBD2 matching 11 bases. The CDR3 is 17 residues long. CDR1 and CDR2 (germline): KGHSH, LQKENI. The CDR3: CASSPLLAGAVPGELFF. The CDR3 nucleotides are TGTGCCAGCTCCCCACTACTAGCGGGGGCCGTCCCCGGGGAGCTGTTTTTT.

The chain couples TRBV9 to TRBJ2-3, with D possibly being TRBD1 (5 bases). The CDR3 length is 17 residues. CDR1 and CDR2 (germline): SGDLS, YYNGEE. Trimming took 0 bases from V and 4 from J, leaving 18 bases between them. The CDR3: CASSVGIVRGWADTQYF. The DNA of the CDR3 is TGTGCCAGCAGCGTAGGAATTGTAAGGGGTTGGGCAGATACGCAGTATTTT.

The chain employs TRBV19 and TRBJ2-1, with D tentatively TRBD1 (6 bases). Trimming took off 9 bases at V and 0 bases at J, with 15 bases between the two ends. Germline loops: CDR1 LNHDA, CDR2 SQIVND (reference sequence). The CDR3 is 15 residues long. The CDR3 coding sequence is TGTGCCAGCAGATACGACAGGAGCTCCTACAATGAGCAGTTCTTC. Translating gives CASRYDRSSYNEQFF.

The chain carries TRBV13 and TRBJ2-7; TRBD1 might be the D (7 bases). The CDR3 loop spans 14 amino acids. V was trimmed by 3 bases and J by 2 bases, leaving 11 bases between them. CDR1 is PRHDT and CDR2 is FYEKMQ in the germline V gene (reference sequence). The chain's CDR3 is CASSLARGAYEQYF. CDR3 DNA sequence: TGTGCCAGCAGCTTGGCCAGGGGGGCCTACGAGCAGTACTTC.

The CDR3 spells CASRLVSGNTIYF. For the CDR3, the DNA is TGTGCCAGTAGATTGGTCTCTGGAAACACCATATATTTT. The chain recombines TRBV19 with TRBJ1-3; no firm D call. The CDR3 spans 13 residues. With 6 bases removed from V and 0 bases from J, the gap between germline ends came to 6 bases. The V gene's germline CDR1 is LNHDA and CDR2 SQIVND (reference sequence).